Below, 9 T cell receptor beta chains from the same sample are listed, as sequenced in a study of cytomegalovirus exposure and HLA in healthy donors. The PCR employed 60 Vbeta primers together with 13 Jbeta primers. The repertoire was sequenced with immunoSEQ multiplex PCR; TCRdb's copy has only in-frame clones and lacks some. The sample holds more than 85,000 clones; more than 65% are singletons and the top ten take 7% to 10%. Sample: PBMCs. All receptors derive from a man in his forties in good health and CMV-seropositive.

This clone was detected only once. J is TRBJ2-3 and V is TRBV18, with D hard to call. In germline, CDR1 is KGHSH, CDR2 LQKENI. This CDR3 comprises 14 residues. V lost 0 bases and J lost 1, with 5 bases in between. CDR3 residues: CASSPPQGTDTQYF. In nucleotides, the CDR3 is TGTGCCAGCTCACCACCCCAGGGCACAGATACGCAGTATTTT.

This clone was recorded only once. This chain uses TRBV18 with TRBJ2-2, with a weak D call TRBD2 (5 bases). Germline V lookup: CDR1 KGHSH, CDR2 LQKENI. The CDR3 consists of 14 residues. The V end lost 2 bases, the J end lost 10 bases, and 14 bases lay between the germline ends. CDR3 loop: CASSPGLSEAELFF. The CDR3 DNA is TGTGCCAGCTCACCAGGACTCTCCGAGGCGGAGCTGTTTTTT.

The rearrangement joins TRBV6-6 to TRBJ2-7; possibly TRBD1 for D (6 bases). V gave up 5 bases and J gave up 3 bases, with 8 bases separating them. This CDR3 contains 12 residues. Germline V CDR1 and CDR2: MNHNY, SVGAGI (reference sequence). Here the CDR3 reads CASSPQGYEQYF. The CDR3 DNA is TGTGCCAGCAGTCCACAGGGCTACGAGCAGTACTTC.

The chain carries TRBV5-4 and TRBJ1-1; 9 bases are a match to TRBD1. CDR3 size: 16 residues. CDR1 is SGHNT, CDR2 YYREEE, per germline (reference sequence). V trimming: 3 bases; J trimming: 2 bases; junction bases outside the gene matches: 8. The CDR3 sequence is CASSSGQGRPNTEAFF. CDR3 bases: TGTGCCAGCAGCTCAGGACAGGGGCGCCCAAACACTGAAGCTTTCTTT.

The V gene is TRBV11-3, the J gene TRBJ2-3, with 9 bases identical to TRBD1. The CDR3 extends over 14 amino acids. Unmatched junction bases numbered 4, after V lost 5 bases and J lost 4 bases. Germline lookup yields CDR1 SGHNT and CDR2 YENEEA. The CDR3 coding sequence is TGTGCCAGCAGCGCGGGGACAGGGTCAGATACGCAGTATTTT. Residues: CASSAGTGSDTQYF.

The V call is TRBV7-9, the J call TRBJ2-1; 7 bases match TRBD2. This CDR3 is built from 16 residues. Trimming removed 1 base from V and 2 bases from J; junction bases left unmatched: 5. CDR1 and CDR2 from the germline V gene are SEHNR and FQNEAQ (reference sequence). The CDR3, as DNA: TGTGCCAGCAGCTTAGGGCGGGGGTACGCCTACAATGAGCAGTTCTTC. It is translated as CASSLGRGYAYNEQFF.

The chain carries TRBV30 and TRBJ2-7; 11 positions agree with TRBD1. J gave up 3 bases and V 3 bases, and 7 bases lay outside the gene matches. CDR1 GTSNPN and CDR2 SVGIG come from the germline V gene (reference sequence). The CDR3 extends over 15 amino acids. Here the CDR3 DNA reads TGTGCCTGGAGCGCTCCCGGGACAGGGGGCTACGAGCAGTACTTC. This sequence encodes CAWSAPGTGGYEQYF.

The chain recombines TRBV6-6 with TRBJ2-1, with a tentative D call TRBD2 (5 bases). Germline-derived CDR1 and CDR2 are MNHNY and SVGAGI (reference sequence). This CDR3 region has 14 residues. V lost 7 bases and J 0 bases, leaving 10 bases between the germline ends. CDR3 sequence reads: CASTSGNSYNEQFF. CDR3 bases: TGTGCCAGCACGTCCGGGAACTCCTACAATGAGCAGTTCTTC.

This clone was picked up one time. The rearrangement joins TRBV11-1 to TRBJ2-3; 8 nucleotides match TRBD1. This CDR3 contains 15 residues. The V segment lost 3 bases and the J segment 4 bases; nucleotides outside the gene matches: 6. Germline lookup yields CDR1 SGHAT and CDR2 FQDESV (reference sequence). The DNA for the CDR3 is TGTGCCAGCAGCTTTTTGGCGACAGGGGCAGATACGCAGTATTTT. Its protein product is CASSFLATGADTQYF. The entire variable domain, with the rest obtained from reference TRBV11-1 and TRBJ2-3, is as follows: EAEVAQSPRYKITEKSQAVAFWCDPISGHATLYWYRQILGQGPELLVQFQDESVVDDSQLPKDRFSAERLKGVDSTLKIQPAELGDSAMYLCASSFLATGADTQYFGPGTRLTVL.